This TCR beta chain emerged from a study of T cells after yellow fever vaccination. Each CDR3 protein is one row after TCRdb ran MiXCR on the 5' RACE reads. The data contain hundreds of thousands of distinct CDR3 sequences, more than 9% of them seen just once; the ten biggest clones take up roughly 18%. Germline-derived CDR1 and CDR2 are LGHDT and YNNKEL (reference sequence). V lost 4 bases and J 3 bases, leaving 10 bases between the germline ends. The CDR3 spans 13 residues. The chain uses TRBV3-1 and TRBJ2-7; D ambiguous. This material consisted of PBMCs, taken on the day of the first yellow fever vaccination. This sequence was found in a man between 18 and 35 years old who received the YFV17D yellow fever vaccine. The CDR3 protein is CASSPTLHYEQYF. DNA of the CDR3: TGTGCCAGCAGCCCTACCCTACACTACGAGCAGTACTTC.